The rows below give T cell receptor beta chains drawn from one sample of a study of CD8 T cells in ankylosing spondylitis. TCRdb reanalysed the 5' RACE reads using MiXCR and keeps one entry per CDR3 protein. The sample has around 770,000 distinct CDR3 sequences; around 19% are singletons. Input material: blood, either unsorted or a sorted T cell fraction (not recorded which). The source is a male donor with ankylosing spondylitis. Both conserved end residues are part of each CDR3. The D gene is left open where the match is weak. Size is omitted from some rows. Given values are once, few, many or a class for expanded clones.

TRBV6-1	few	TRBJ1-1	-	TGTGCCAGCCTAAGGGGATCCGGGAACACTGAAGCTTTCTTT	CASLRGSGNTEAFF
TRBV7-3	few	TRBJ1-4	-	TGTGCCAGCAGCCCATCTGGGGACAATAATGAAAAACTGTTTTTT	CASSPSGDNNEKLFF
TRBV20-1	few	TRBJ2-1	-	TGCAGTGCTAGAGTGCCAGGGAGATTAGGCAATGAGCAGTTCTTC	CSARVPGRLGNEQFF
TRBV7-2	many	TRBJ2-1	TRBD2	TGTGCCAGCAGCTTAGCGTTTGCGGGGGGGCCGTCCAATGAGCAGTTCTTC	CASSLAFAGGPSNEQFF
TRBV11-2	few	TRBJ1-6	-	TGTGCCAGCAGCTTAGGGTGGACAGACTCACCCCTCCACTTT	CASSLGWTDSPLHF
TRBV5-1	few	TRBJ2-2	-	TGTGCCAGCAGTTTGGACACTAACACCGGGGAGCTGTTTTTT	CASSLDTNTGELFF
TRBV9	-	TRBJ2-1	-	TGTGCCAGCAGCGTCGAAGCCCAGGGGCTCCCCTACAATGAGCAGTTCTTC	CASSVEAQGLPYNEQFF
TRBV12-3/TRBV12-4	few	TRBJ2-1	-	TGTGCCAGCAGTTTCATGAGAGAGCAGTTCTTC	CASSFMREQFF
TRBV28	-	TRBJ2-6	TRBD1	TGTGCCAGCAGCGTCTCCGGGACAGGGGGGTTCTCTGGGGCCAACGTCCTGACTTTC	CASSVSGTGGFSGANVLTF
TRBV5-8	few	TRBJ1-5	-	TGTGCCAGCAGCTTTATCGTCGGTAGCAATCAGCCCCAGCATTTT	CASSFIVGSNQPQHF
TRBV2	-	TRBJ2-1	TRBD1	TGTGCCAGCAGTGGAAGCGGGACAGGGGGTCGGAATGAGCAGTTCTTC	CASSGSGTGGRNEQFF
TRBV7-3	few	TRBJ2-3	-	TGTGCCAGCAGCTTAATACACACAGATACGCAGTATTTT	CASSLIHTDTQYF
TRBV3-1	-	TRBJ2-2	-	TGTGCCAGCAGCCAAAGGGGACGGGGACCTAACACCGGGGAGCTGTTTTTT	CASSQRGRGPNTGELFF
TRBV14	-	TRBJ1-1	-	TGTGCCAGCAGCCAAGATGGCCGAAAGAACACTGAAGCTTTCTTT	CASSQDGRKNTEAFF
TRBV20-1	once	TRBJ2-7	-	TGCAGTGCTAGTTACCAAGCTGACGAGCAGTACTTC	CSASYQADEQYF
TRBV3-1	-	TRBJ2-7	-	TGTGCCAGCAGCGACTTGGGGGGCGAGCAGTACTTC	CASSDLGGEQYF
TRBV20-1	once	TRBJ2-1	-	TGCAGTGCTAGCTCGGCGGAATACAATGAGCAGTTCTTC	CSASSAEYNEQFF
TRBV7-2	-	TRBJ2-7	-	TGTGCCAGCAGCTTGTCTATTTGGAACGAGCAGTACTTC	CASSLSIWNEQYF
TRBV7-2	once	TRBJ2-1	-	TGTGCCAGCAGCGTCTCCGGGACCAAAGAATCGCGGCTCTTC	CASSVSGTKESRLF
TRBV10-3	few	TRBJ1-1	TRBD1	TGTGCCATCAAGTCGCAGGGGGGTAACACTGAAGCTTTCTTT	CAIKSQGGNTEAFF
TRBV24-1	-	TRBJ1-5	-	TGTGCACTGAATGGTCAGCCCCAGCATTTT	CALNGQPQHF
TRBV4-3	-	TRBJ1-4	-	TGCGCCAGCAGCCAAGACGCGGGGGGGCATGATGAAAAACTGTTTTTT	CASSQDAGGHDEKLFF
TRBV20-1	-	TRBJ2-7	TRBD2	TGCAGTGCTAGAGGACTAGCGGGAGAGTACGAGCAGTACTTC	CSARGLAGEYEQYF
TRBV5-1	-	TRBJ2-5	-	TGCGCCAGCAGCCAACTGGAGGGCCGGGAGACCCAGTACTTC	CASSQLEGRETQYF
TRBV5-1	few	TRBJ2-5	TRBD2	TGCGCCAGCAGCCTTCGAGGAAGCGGGGGGACCAGAGAGACCCAGTACTTC	CASSLRGSGGTRETQYF
TRBV10-3	few	TRBJ2-7	-	TGTGCCATCAGGAGGATTGAAGGGACCTACGAGCAGTACTTC	CAIRRIEGTYEQYF
TRBV6-1	-	TRBJ2-5	-	TGTGCCAGCAGCCATGACACCACGGGAGAGACCCAGTACTTC	CASSHDTTGETQYF
TRBV5-5	-	TRBJ2-5	-	TGTGCCAGCAGCCCCTACCCCCCGACAGGTACACAAGAGACCCAGTACTTC	CASSPYPPTGTQETQYF
TRBV5-1	-	TRBJ2-3	-	TGCGCCAGCAGCTTGGTCGTACATCGAGATACGCAGTATTTT	CASSLVVHRDTQYF
TRBV7-2	few	TRBJ2-1	TRBD2	TGTGCCAGCAGCCTTCAACCGGGACTAGCGGTGGGCAATGAGCAGTTCTTC	CASSLQPGLAVGNEQFF
TRBV6-2/TRBV6-3	once	TRBJ2-7	-	TGTGCCACCCGGGACGGAGCCTACGAGCAGTACTTC	CATRDGAYEQYF
TRBV4-3	once	TRBJ1-2	TRBD1	TGCGCCGGCAGCCAAGTAATGGCAGGGGGAGAGTATGGCTACACCTTC	CAGSQVMAGGEYGYTF
TRBV5-1	few	TRBJ2-2	-	TGCGCCAGCAGACGGGGGTACAACACCGGGGAGCTGTTTTTT	CASRRGYNTGELFF
TRBV28	few	TRBJ2-2	-	TGTGCCAGCCCCGGGCCTAACACCGGGGAGCTGTTTTTT	CASPGPNTGELFF
TRBV6-5	-	TRBJ2-4	-	TGTGCCAGCACCGGTCGGGGAAACATTCAGTACTTC	CASTGRGNIQYF
TRBV5-1	few	TRBJ2-5	-	TGCGCCAGCAGCTTGGAGGGGTTGAAGACCCAGTACTTC	CASSLEGLKTQYF
TRBV4-3	-	TRBJ2-1	TRBD2	TGCGCCAGCAGCCCTGGGACTAGCGGGAGTGACAATGAGCAGTTCTTC	CASSPGTSGSDNEQFF